The present T cell receptor beta chain was sequenced within a study of response to subunit inactivated influenza vaccine. TCRdb independently ran MiXCR on the RT-PCR reads; one entry per CDR3 protein. The sample records around 530,000 distinct CDR3 sequences, 16% being singletons. Trimming shortened V by 6 bases and J by 4 bases, and 15 bases separated the two germline ends. CDR1 and CDR2 from the germline V gene are SEHNR and FQNEAQ (reference sequence). The CDR3 covers 14 residues. This sequence joins TRBV7-9 and TRBJ2-5; tentatively, D is TRBD1 (6 bases). The TCR originated in a man between 45 and 75 years old who received an inactivated influenza vaccine. The specimen was CD4+ T cells sorted from PBMCs, collected around 25 months after vaccination. CDR3 bases: TGTGCCAGCAGTCCCTACAGGGATTCAGAGACCCAGTACTTC. Encoded protein: CASSPYRDSETQYF. The variable domain in full, with the rest retrieved from reference TRBV7-9 and TRBJ2-5, is DTGVSQNPRHKITKRGQNVTFRCDPISEHNRLYWYRQTLGQGPEFLTYFQNEAQLEKSRLLSDRFSAERPKGSFSTLEIQRTEQGDSAMYLCASSPYRDSETQYFGPGTRLLVL.